This TCR beta chain was retrieved from a study of T cell clonotyping in hematopoietic cell transplantation. Repertoires were generated with immunoSEQ multiplex PCR, while TCRdb's copy carries only in-frame clones and drops some. In the table there are around 28,000 clones, 93% of which are singletons. Time point indicated: recipient sample about 28 days before transplant, after cytoreduction. This sequence originates from a man aged 45 to 65 with acute myeloid leukemia. Some clones in this sample may be carry-over from other donors' samples. The material was peripheral blood mononuclear cells, obtained before stem cell transplant.

DNA of the CDR3: TGTGCCAGCAGTGAAGCGCTTCCCAGGGGCCGGGTGAACACTGAAGCTTTCTTT. The encoded protein is CASSEALPRGRVNTEAFF. The J gene is TRBJ1-1, the V gene TRBV2, with D possibly matching TRBD1 (6 bases). Trimming took off 0 bases at V and 0 bases at J, with 17 bases between the two ends. This CDR3 comprises 18 residues. CDR1 and CDR2 from the germline V gene are SNHLY and FYNNEI. Filled out from reference TRBV2 and TRBJ1-1, the complete variable domain reads EPEVTQTPSHQVTQMGQEVILRCVPISNHLYFYWYRQILGQKVEFLVSFYNNEISEKSEIFDDQFSVERPDGSNFTLKIRSTKLEDSAMYFCASSEALPRGRVNTEAFFGQGTRLTVV.